Here is one TCR beta chain with its context. The data originate from a study of PD-L1 blockade in urothelial cancer. As for the study in general: When blood samples were assessed, the median T cell count was about 140,000.

Sequencing used immunoSEQ multiplex PCR; TCRdb keeps in-frame clones, though not all of them. The repertoire has under 40,000 clones, more than 80% of them found once; the top ten carry around 8.3%. V gave up 8 bases and J gave up 6 bases; unmatched junction bases: 8. The CDR3 covers 14 residues. Per the germline V gene, CDR1 is MDHEN and CDR2 is SYDVKM. This clonotype originated in a man aged 70 or older with urothelial cancer. Material: PBMCs, obtained around atezolizumab (anti-PD-L1) treatment. The rearrangement uses TRBV28 and TRBJ2-5; 11 nucleotides line up with TRBD2. The CDR3 here is CASGTSGGEQTQYF. The CDR3 DNA is TGTGCCAGCGGAACTAGCGGGGGAGAGCAGACCCAGTACTTC. The whole variable domain, filled in from reference TRBV28 and TRBJ2-5, reads DVKVTQSSRYLVKRTGEKVFLECVQDMDHENMFWYRQDPGLGLRLIYFSYDVKMKEKGDIPEGYSVSREKKERFSLILESASTNQTSMYLCASGTSGGEQTQYFGPGTRLLVL.